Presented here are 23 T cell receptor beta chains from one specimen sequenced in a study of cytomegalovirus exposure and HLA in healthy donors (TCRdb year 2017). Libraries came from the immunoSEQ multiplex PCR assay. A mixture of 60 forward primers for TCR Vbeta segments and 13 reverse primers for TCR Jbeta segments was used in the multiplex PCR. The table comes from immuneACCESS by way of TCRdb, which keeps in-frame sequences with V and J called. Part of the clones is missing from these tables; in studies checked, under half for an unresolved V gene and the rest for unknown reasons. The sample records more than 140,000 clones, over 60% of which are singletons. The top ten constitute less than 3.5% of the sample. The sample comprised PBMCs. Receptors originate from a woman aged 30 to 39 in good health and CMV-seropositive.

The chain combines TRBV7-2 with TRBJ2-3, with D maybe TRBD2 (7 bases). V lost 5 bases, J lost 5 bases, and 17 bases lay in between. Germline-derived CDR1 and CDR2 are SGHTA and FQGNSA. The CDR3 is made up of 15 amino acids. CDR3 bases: TGTGCCAGCAGCCGTCGGGGGGCCCCGGTAGATACGCAGTATTTT. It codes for CASSRRGAPVDTQYF.

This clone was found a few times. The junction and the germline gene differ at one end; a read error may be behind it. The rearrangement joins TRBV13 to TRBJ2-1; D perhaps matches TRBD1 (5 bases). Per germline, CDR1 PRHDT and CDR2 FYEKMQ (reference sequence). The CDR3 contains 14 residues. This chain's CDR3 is CASSVGRQNNEQFF. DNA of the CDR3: TGTGCCAGCAGCGTAGGTAGACAGAACAATGAGCAGTTCTTC.

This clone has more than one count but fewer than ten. CDR3 sequence: CASSLLWTSGNEQFF. The CDR3 nucleotides read TGTGCCAGCAGTTTACTATGGACTAGCGGCAATGAGCAGTTCTTC. This rearrangement joins TRBV27 to TRBJ2-1; 10 nucleotides line up with TRBD2. The germline V gene has CDR1 MNHEY and CDR2 SMNVEV (reference sequence). Unmatched junction bases numbered 4, after V lost 2 bases and J lost 6 bases. This CDR3 contains 15 residues.

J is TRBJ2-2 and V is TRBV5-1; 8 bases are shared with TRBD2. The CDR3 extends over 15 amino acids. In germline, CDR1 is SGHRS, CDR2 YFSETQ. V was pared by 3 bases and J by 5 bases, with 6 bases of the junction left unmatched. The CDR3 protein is CASSWSSGVTGELFF. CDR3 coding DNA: TGCGCCAGCAGCTGGAGTAGCGGGGTTACCGGGGAGCTGTTTTTT.

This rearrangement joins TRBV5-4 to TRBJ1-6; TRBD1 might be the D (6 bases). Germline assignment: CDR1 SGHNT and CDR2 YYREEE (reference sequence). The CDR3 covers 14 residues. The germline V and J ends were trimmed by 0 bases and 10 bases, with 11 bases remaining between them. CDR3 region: CASSLGTVGSPLHF. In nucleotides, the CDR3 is TGTGCCAGCAGCTTGGGGACAGTCGGCTCACCCCTCCACTTT.

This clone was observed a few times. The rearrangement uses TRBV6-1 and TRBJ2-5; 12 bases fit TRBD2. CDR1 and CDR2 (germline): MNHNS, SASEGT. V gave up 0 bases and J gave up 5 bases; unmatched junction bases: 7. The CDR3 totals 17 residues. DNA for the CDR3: TGTGCCAGCAGTGAAGCGGTACTAGCGGGGGGTGAGGAGACCCAGTACTTC. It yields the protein CASSEAVLAGGEETQYF.

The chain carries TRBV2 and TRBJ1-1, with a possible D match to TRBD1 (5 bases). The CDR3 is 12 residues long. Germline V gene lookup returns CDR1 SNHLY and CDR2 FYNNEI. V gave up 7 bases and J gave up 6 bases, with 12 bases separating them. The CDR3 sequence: CASMGGRAEAFF. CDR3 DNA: TGTGCCAGCATGGGGGGTCGGGCTGAAGCTTTCTTT.

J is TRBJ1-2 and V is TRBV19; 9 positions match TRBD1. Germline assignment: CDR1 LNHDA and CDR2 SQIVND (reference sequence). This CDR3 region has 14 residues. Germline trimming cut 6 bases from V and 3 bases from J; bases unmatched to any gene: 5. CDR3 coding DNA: TGTGCCAGTAGGGACAGGGGACGGGACTATGGCTACACCTTC. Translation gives CASRDRGRDYGYTF.

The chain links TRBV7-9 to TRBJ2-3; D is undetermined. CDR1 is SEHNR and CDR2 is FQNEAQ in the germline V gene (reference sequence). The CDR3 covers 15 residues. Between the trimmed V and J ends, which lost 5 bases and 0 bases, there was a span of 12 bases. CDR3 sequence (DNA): TGTGCCAGCAGCCAAACTTCCCCAAGCACAGATACGCAGTATTTT. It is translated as CASSQTSPSTDTQYF.

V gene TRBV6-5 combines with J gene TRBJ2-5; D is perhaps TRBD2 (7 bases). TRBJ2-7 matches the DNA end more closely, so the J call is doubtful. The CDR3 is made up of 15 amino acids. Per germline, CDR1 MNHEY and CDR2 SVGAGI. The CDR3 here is CASGRGGGGIYEQYF. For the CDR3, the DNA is TGTGCCAGCGGGAGAGGGGGGGGCGGTATCTACGAGCAGTACTTC.

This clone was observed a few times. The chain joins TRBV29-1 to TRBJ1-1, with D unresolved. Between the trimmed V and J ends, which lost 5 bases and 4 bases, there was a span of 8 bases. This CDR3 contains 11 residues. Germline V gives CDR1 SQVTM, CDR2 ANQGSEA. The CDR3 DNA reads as TGCAGCGTTACGGTAAGCACTGAAGCTTTCTTT. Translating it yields CSVTVSTEAFF.

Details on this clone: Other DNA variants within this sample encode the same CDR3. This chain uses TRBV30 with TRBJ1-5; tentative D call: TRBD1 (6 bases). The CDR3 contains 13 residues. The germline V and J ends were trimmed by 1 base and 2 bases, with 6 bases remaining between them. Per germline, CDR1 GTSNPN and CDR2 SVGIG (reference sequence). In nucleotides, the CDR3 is TGTGCCTGGAGTGCAGGGGGCAATCAGCCCCAGCATTTT. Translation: CAWSAGGNQPQHF. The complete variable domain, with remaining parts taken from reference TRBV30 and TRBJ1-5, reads SQTIHQWPATLVQPVGSPLSLECTVEGTSNPNLYWYRQAAGRGLQLLFYSVGIGQISSEVPQNLSASRPQDRQFILSSKKLLLSDSGFYLCAWSAGGNQPQHFGDGTRLSIL.

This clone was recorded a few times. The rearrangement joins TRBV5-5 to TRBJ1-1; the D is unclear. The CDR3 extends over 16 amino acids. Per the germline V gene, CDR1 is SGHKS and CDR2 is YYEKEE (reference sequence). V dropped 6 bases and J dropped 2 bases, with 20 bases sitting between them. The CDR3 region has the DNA TGTGCCAGCATCCACCGGGTCCCCCTATTCAACACTGAAGCTTTCTTT. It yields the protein CASIHRVPLFNTEAFF.

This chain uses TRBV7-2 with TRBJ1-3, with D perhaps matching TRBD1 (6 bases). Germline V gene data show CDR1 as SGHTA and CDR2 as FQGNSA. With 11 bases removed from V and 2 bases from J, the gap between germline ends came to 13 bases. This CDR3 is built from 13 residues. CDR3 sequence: CASGVLTGNTIYF. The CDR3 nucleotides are TGTGCCTCAGGGGTTTTGACTGGAAACACCATATATTTT.

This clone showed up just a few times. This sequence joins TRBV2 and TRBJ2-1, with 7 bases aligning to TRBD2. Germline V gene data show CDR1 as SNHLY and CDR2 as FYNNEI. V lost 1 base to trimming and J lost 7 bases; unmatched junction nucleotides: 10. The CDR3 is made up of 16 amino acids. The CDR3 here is CASSEVSGEGLNEQFF. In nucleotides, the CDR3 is TGTGCCAGCAGTGAAGTTTCGGGGGAGGGCCTTAATGAGCAGTTCTTC.

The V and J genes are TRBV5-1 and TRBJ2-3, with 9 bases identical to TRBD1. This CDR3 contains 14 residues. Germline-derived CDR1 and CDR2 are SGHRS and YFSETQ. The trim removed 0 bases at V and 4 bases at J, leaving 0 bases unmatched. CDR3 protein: CASSLGTGADTQYF. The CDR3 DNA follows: TGCGCCAGCAGCTTGGGGACAGGGGCAGATACGCAGTATTTT.

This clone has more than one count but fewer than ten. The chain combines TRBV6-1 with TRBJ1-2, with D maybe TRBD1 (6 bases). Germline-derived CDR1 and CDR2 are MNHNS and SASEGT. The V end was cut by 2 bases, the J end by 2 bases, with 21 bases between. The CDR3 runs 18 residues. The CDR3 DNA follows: TGTGCCAGCAGTGAATCTGGGACACCTGCACTACTGAACTATGGCTACACCTTC. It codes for CASSESGTPALLNYGYTF.

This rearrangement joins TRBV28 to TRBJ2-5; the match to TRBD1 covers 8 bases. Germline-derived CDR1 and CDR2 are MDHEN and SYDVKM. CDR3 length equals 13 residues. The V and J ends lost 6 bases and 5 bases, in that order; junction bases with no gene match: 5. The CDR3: CASRGQGWETQYF. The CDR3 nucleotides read TGTGCCAGCAGAGGACAGGGTTGGGAGACCCAGTACTTC.

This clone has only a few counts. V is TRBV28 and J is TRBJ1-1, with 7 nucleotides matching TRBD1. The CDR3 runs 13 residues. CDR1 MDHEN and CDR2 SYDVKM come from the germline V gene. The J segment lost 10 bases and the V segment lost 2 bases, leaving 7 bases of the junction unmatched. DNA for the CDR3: TGTGCCAGCAGTTTACCTGGCAGGGGGTTAGCTTTCTTT. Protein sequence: CASSLPGRGLAFF. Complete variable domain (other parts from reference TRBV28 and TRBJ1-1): DVKVTQSSRYLVKRTGEKVFLECVQDMDHENMFWYRQDPGLGLRLIYFSYDVKMKEKGDIPEGYSVSREKKERFSLILESASTNQTSMYLCASSLPGRGLAFFGQGTRLTVV.

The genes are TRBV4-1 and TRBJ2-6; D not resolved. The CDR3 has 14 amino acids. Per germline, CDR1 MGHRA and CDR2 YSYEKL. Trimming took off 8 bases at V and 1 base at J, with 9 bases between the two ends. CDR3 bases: TGCGCCAGCCGGAGTGGGTCTGGGGCCAACGTCCTGACTTTC. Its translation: CASRSGSGANVLTF.

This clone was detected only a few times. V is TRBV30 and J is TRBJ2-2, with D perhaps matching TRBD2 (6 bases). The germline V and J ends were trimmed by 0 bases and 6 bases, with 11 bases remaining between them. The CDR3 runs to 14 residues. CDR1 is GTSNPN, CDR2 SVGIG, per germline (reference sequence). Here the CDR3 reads CAWSVGPGAGELFF. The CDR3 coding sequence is TGTGCCTGGAGTGTTGGACCGGGAGCCGGGGAGCTGTTTTTT.

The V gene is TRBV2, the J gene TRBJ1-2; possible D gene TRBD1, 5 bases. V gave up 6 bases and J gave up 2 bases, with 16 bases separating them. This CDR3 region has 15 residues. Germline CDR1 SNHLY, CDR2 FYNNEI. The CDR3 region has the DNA TGTGCCAGCAGGCCCTTAGGGGAATTAAACTATGGCTACACCTTC. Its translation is CASRPLGELNYGYTF. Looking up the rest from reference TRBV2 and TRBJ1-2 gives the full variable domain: EPEVTQTPSHQVTQMGQEVILRCVPISNHLYFYWYRQILGQKVEFLVSFYNNEISEKSEIFDDQFSVERPDGSNFTLKIRSTKLEDSAMYFCASRPLGELNYGYTFGSGTRLTVV.

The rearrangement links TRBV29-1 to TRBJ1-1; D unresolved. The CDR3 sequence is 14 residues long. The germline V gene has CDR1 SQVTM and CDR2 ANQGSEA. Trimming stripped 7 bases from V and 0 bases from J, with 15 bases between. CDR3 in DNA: TGCAGCGCCATACTTCCGGGATTGAACACTGAAGCTTTCTTT. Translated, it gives CSAILPGLNTEAFF. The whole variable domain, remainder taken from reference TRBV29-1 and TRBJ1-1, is SAVISQKPSRDICQRGTSLTIQCQVDSQVTMMFWYRQQPGQSLTLIATANQGSEATYESGFVIDKFPISRPNLTFSTLTVSNMSPEDSSIYLCSAILPGLNTEAFFGQGTRLTVV.